Listed here is a single TCR beta chain. Healthy individuals who donated bone marrow served as the donors. The data were obtained in a study of cytomegalovirus exposure and HLA in healthy donors. PCR primers comprised 60 Vbeta and 13 Jbeta primers. Sequencing used immunoSEQ multiplex PCR; TCRdb keeps in-frame clones, though not all of them. In the table there are some 120,000 clones, 70% to 80% of which are singletons. In germline, CDR1 is SGHRS, CDR2 YFSETQ. The V segment lost 2 bases and the J segment 2 bases; nucleotides outside the gene matches: 9. CDR3 length: 17 amino acids. J is TRBJ2-7 and V is TRBV5-1, with 11 bases that match TRBD2. The sequenced sample consisted of PBMCs. The receptor comes from a woman in her 50s in good health and CMV-seropositive. The DNA for the CDR3 is TGCGCCAGCAGCTTCGGGCTAGCGGGGGGCCTGGCCTACGAGCAGTACTTC. Protein product: CASSFGLAGGLAYEQYF.